Below are 21 T cell receptor beta chains sequenced from a single sample in a study of blood T cell repertoires in COVID-19 (dated by TCRdb to 2018 to 2020). Library preparation employed the immunoSEQ multiplex PCR assay. Imported from immuneACCESS, the table was reduced by TCRdb to in-frame sequences with V and J called. These copies leave out some clones; in studies compared against another copy, an unresolved V gene accounts for under half, and the cause of the remainder is not known. This sample is represented by approximately 75,000 clones; around 88% of them were singletons. The ten largest clones represent just under 0.6% of the sample. The sequenced sample consisted of peripheral blood. These receptors came from a man between 60 and 75 years old with acute or convalescent COVID-19.

The rearrangement uses TRBV19 and TRBJ2-5; 11 bases are a match to TRBD1. The CDR3 is 15 residues long. Germline lookup yields CDR1 LNHDA and CDR2 SQIVND (reference sequence). V shed 10 bases, J shed 4 bases, and the junction held 11 bases outside the gene matches. CDR3 sequence: CATSPTGTGGETQYF. DNA for the CDR3: TGTGCCACCTCCCCCACCGGGACAGGGGGAGAGACCCAGTACTTC.

The rearrangement links TRBV6-5 to TRBJ2-1; weak D call: TRBD2 (5 bases). Looked up from germline, CDR1 is MNHEY and CDR2 is SVGAGI. The CDR3 is 14 amino acids. Between the trimmed V and J ends, which lost 2 bases and 2 bases, there was a span of 7 bases. The CDR3, as DNA: TGTGCCAGCAGTTACCAGCGGACCTACAATGAGCAGTTCTTC. This sequence encodes CASSYQRTYNEQFF.

For the CDR3, the DNA is TGTGCCAGCAGCTCAGGAGGGGCGGCCCCCTACGAGCAGTACTTC. Its translation: CASSSGGAAPYEQYF. This chain uses TRBV5-4 with TRBJ2-7; D might be TRBD2 (6 bases). The ends were cut back, 3 bases at V and 2 bases at J, with 15 bases in the middle. This CDR3 has 15 amino acids. Germline CDR1 is SGHNT and CDR2 is YYREEE (reference sequence).

This sequence joins TRBV7-8 and TRBJ1-3, with 9 nucleotides matching TRBD1. The junction had 9 bases not matched to a gene; V was cut back by 0 bases and J by 0 bases. Germline lookup yields CDR1 SGHVS and CDR2 FQNEAQ. This CDR3 contains 19 residues. CDR3 amino acids: CASSLALGQGINSGNTIYF. Here the CDR3 DNA reads TGTGCCAGCAGCTTAGCCCTGGGACAGGGCATCAACTCTGGAAACACCATATATTTT.

V usage is TRBV5-1 and J usage is TRBJ2-5; TRBD2 aligns across 7 bases. CDR1 and CDR2 (germline): SGHRS, YFSETQ. Trimming took 7 bases from V and 4 from J; bases not matched to a gene: 7. This CDR3 has 13 residues. The CDR3 region is CASGSSSGETQYF. Here the CDR3 DNA reads TGCGCCAGCGGGTCATCTAGCGGAGAGACCCAGTACTTC.

The chain is built from TRBV11-1 and TRBJ2-1; possible D gene TRBD1, 6 bases. This CDR3 spans 15 amino acids. CDR1 and CDR2 from the germline V gene are SGHAT and FQDESV (reference sequence). V was cut by 6 bases and J by 1 base, with 13 bases left in between. The CDR3 DNA reads TGTGCCAGCAGAGACGCAGGGGTATCCTACAATGAGCAGTTCTTC. Protein sequence: CASRDAGVSYNEQFF.

The chain uses TRBV5-4 and TRBJ2-5; D uncertain. This CDR3 spans 14 amino acids. The V gene's germline CDR1 is SGHNT and CDR2 YYREEE (reference sequence). The germline V and J ends were trimmed by 0 bases and 1 base, with 7 bases remaining between them. The CDR3 spells CASSLVGTQETQYF. CDR3 coding DNA: TGTGCCAGCAGCTTGGTGGGCACCCAAGAGACCCAGTACTTC.

The rearrangement links TRBV27 to TRBJ1-2; 7 bases fit TRBD1. J gave up 7 bases and V 5 bases, and 7 bases lay outside the gene matches. CDR1 is MNHEY, CDR2 SMNVEV, per germline (reference sequence). There are 13 residues in the CDR3. Written as DNA, the CDR3 is TGTGCCAGCAGTCAGACAGGGACGGGTGGCTACACCTTC. Its protein product is CASSQTGTGGYTF.

V and J are TRBV5-1 and TRBJ2-1, with 11 bases identical to TRBD2. The V and J ends lost 4 bases and 5 bases, in that order; junction bases with no gene match: 5. CDR3 size: 15 residues. CDR1 is SGHRS, CDR2 YFSETQ, per germline. CDR3 region: CASSLLAGANNEQFF. Written as DNA, the CDR3 is TGCGCCAGCAGCCTACTAGCGGGAGCCAACAATGAGCAGTTCTTC.

The V call is TRBV14, the J call TRBJ2-5; 8 nucleotides line up with TRBD1. Germline CDR1 SGHDN, CDR2 FVKESK. Trimming removed 2 bases from V and 4 bases from J; junction bases left unmatched: 3. The CDR3 is made up of 14 amino acids. The DNA of the CDR3 is TGTGCCAGCAGCCAAAGGACAGGGAGAGAGACCCAGTACTTC. It encodes CASSQRTGRETQYF.

The chain carries TRBV18 and TRBJ2-5, with TRBD2 matching over 8 bases. The trim removed 2 bases at V and 1 base at J, leaving 6 bases unmatched. Germline assignment: CDR1 KGHSH and CDR2 LQKENI. The CDR3 sequence is 16 residues long. In DNA form, the CDR3 reads TGTGCCAGCTCACCATTAGCGGGAAGGGGCCAAGAGACCCAGTACTTC. This translates into CASSPLAGRGQETQYF.

This clone was seen only once. The V and J genes are TRBV24-1 and TRBJ2-1, with a weak D call TRBD1 (6 bases). The ends were cut back, 4 bases at V and 4 bases at J, with 19 bases in the middle. Germline V gene sequence: CDR1 KGHDR, CDR2 SFDVKD. This CDR3 is built from 17 residues. CDR3: CATSEAGTSRRYNEQFF. DNA of the CDR3: TGTGCCACCAGTGAAGCCGGGACAAGCCGAAGGTACAATGAGCAGTTCTTC.

The chain combines TRBV5-1 with TRBJ2-1; 15 bases fit TRBD2. The CDR3 length is 16 residues. Germline V gives CDR1 SGHRS, CDR2 YFSETQ. Trimming at V came to 4 bases and at J to 3 bases, leaving 2 bases not matched to a gene. The CDR3 coding sequence is TGCGCCAGCAGCCCGGGACTAGCGGGGGGCTACAATGAGCAGTTCTTC. Translated: CASSPGLAGGYNEQFF.

This clone appeared a few times. The rearrangement uses TRBV6-1 and TRBJ2-7, with D perhaps TRBD2 (5 bases). There are 14 residues in the CDR3. The V gene lost 2 bases and the J gene lost 2 bases, with 10 bases spanning the gap. CDR1 and CDR2 from the germline V gene are MNHNS and SASEGT. CDR3: CASSEFPAAYEQYF. DNA for the CDR3: TGTGCCAGCAGTGAATTTCCAGCGGCCTACGAGCAGTACTTC.

V usage is TRBV7-8 and J usage is TRBJ1-6; D unclear. The germline V and J ends were trimmed by 3 bases and 0 bases, with 6 bases remaining between them. Germline CDR1 and CDR2: SGHVS and FQNEAQ. The CDR3 has 15 residues. The CDR3: CASSFVSSYNSPLHF. CDR3 DNA: TGTGCCAGCAGCTTCGTCAGCTCCTATAATTCACCCCTCCACTTT.

This clone came up once. This chain connects TRBV3-1 (or the pseudogene TRBV3-2) to TRBJ2-5; TRBD2 matches at 10 bases. The J call is in doubt because the DNA end fits TRBJ2-7 better. Per germline, CDR1 LGHDT and CDR2 YNNKEL (reference sequence). The CDR3 loop spans 14 amino acids. In nucleotides, the CDR3 is TGTGCCAGCAGCCAGGGACTAGCGATATACGAGCAGTACTTC. Translation gives CASSQGLAIYEQYF.

The V call is TRBV7-7, the J call TRBJ1-4; D gene uncertain. V lost 5 bases and J 7 bases, leaving 17 bases between the germline ends. This CDR3 has 15 amino acids. Germline assignment: CDR1 SSHAT and CDR2 FNYEAQ (reference sequence). The CDR3 loop is CASSLGGGRSEKLFF. CDR3 nucleotide sequence: TGTGCCAGCAGCCTTGGTGGAGGGCGTAGTGAAAAACTGTTTTTT.

This sequence joins TRBV6-5 and TRBJ1-2; the match to TRBD1 covers 8 bases. Unmatched junction bases numbered 10, after V lost 7 bases and J lost 3 bases. Germline CDR1 and CDR2: MNHEY and SVGAGI. There are 15 residues in the CDR3. CDR3 region: CASKGWDRNYYGYTF. The CDR3, as DNA: TGTGCCAGCAAGGGTTGGGACAGGAACTACTATGGCTACACCTTC.

V gene TRBV6-5 combines with J gene TRBJ1-1; D perhaps matches TRBD1 (5 bases). Trimming left V 6 bases short and J 5 bases short, with 16 bases between. Germline lookup yields CDR1 MNHEY and CDR2 SVGAGI. This CDR3 has 14 residues. The CDR3 reads CASSSGGARTEAFF. As DNA, the CDR3 is TGTGCCAGCAGCTCCGGTGGGGCGCGAACTGAAGCTTTCTTT.

The rearrangement uses TRBV4-1 and TRBJ2-6; 9 bases match TRBD1. There are 19 residues in the CDR3. Germline CDR1 and CDR2: MGHRA and YSYEKL. J was trimmed by 0 bases and V by 1 base; bases with no gene match: 7. DNA for the CDR3: TGCGCCAGCAGCCAAGTCTGGGACAGGGTATTCTCTGGGGCCAACGTCCTGACTTTC. This encodes CASSQVWDRVFSGANVLTF.

The chain employs TRBV29-1 and TRBJ1-2, with 8 nucleotides matching TRBD1. V dropped 6 bases and J dropped 7; count of bases not matched to a gene: 4. The V gene's germline CDR1 is SQVTM and CDR2 ANQGSEA. The length of the CDR3 is 11 residues. The CDR3 sequence is CSVGTGFGYTF. DNA for the CDR3: TGCAGCGTGGGGACAGGATTTGGCTACACCTTC.